The 29 T cell receptor beta chains below all came from one sample that was sequenced in a study of low-dose radiotherapy and immunotherapy resistance in tumors. This sample's time point: before trial treatment. Covering alpha and beta chains, TRAV- and TRBV-specific primers were used for the first-strand cDNA. The authors ran approximately 20 PCR cycles to amplify TCRs with a constant-region primer and V-primer adapter. TCRdb recomputed calls from the reads with MiXCR, one row per CDR3 protein. The sample has under 90,000 distinct CDR3 sequences; less than 40% are singletons. The material was PBMCs, obtained before treatment. The receptors derive from a female donor with ovarian cancer.

With regard to this clonotype: This likely came from a read error, as a far larger clone is one base away. The chain is built from TRBV5-4 and TRBJ1-2; TRBD1 might be the D (6 bases). The CDR3 is 14 residues long. Germline-derived CDR1 and CDR2 are SGHNT and YYREEE (reference sequence). The DNA for the CDR3 is TGTACCAGCAGCCAAGGGGGGTTCCCCTATGGCTACACCTTC. It specifies CTSSQGGFPYGYTF. The entire variable domain, with the rest obtained from reference TRBV5-4 and TRBJ1-2, is as follows: ETGVTQSPTHLIKTRGQQVTLRCSSQSGHNTVSWYQQALGQGPQFIFQYYREEENGRGNFPPRFSGLQFPNYSSELNVNALELDDSALYLCTSSQGGFPYGYTFGSGTRLTVV.

This clonotype was seen repeatedly, ten times or more. CDR3: CASSLPANEQFF. The CDR3 DNA follows: TGTGCCAGCAGCCTTCCCGCCAATGAGCAGTTCTTC. This chain joins TRBV14 and TRBJ2-1; no reliable D call. This CDR3 is built from 12 residues. The germline gives CDR1 SGHDN, CDR2 FVKESK. Trimming took 4 bases from V and 6 from J, leaving 7 bases between them.

The chain has TRBV28 and TRBJ1-2, with D possibly TRBD1 on 6 matching bases. Germline V CDR1 and CDR2: MDHEN, SYDVKM. V was trimmed by 6 bases and J by 2 bases, leaving 13 bases between them. The CDR3 is 14 amino acids. This CDR3 reads CASRTAGDNYGYTF. The CDR3 region has the DNA TGTGCCAGCAGGACAGCAGGGGACAACTATGGCTACACCTTC.

This clonotype was observed at least ten times. This chain joins TRBV14 and TRBJ2-1; 7 bases map to TRBD1. Germline V gives CDR1 SGHDN, CDR2 FVKESK. J lost 4 bases, V lost 6 bases, and 12 bases had no gene match. This CDR3 is built from 16 residues. In DNA, the CDR3 is TGTGCCAGCAGACCCGTGGTGGGACAGAGTTACAATGAGCAGTTCTTC. It encodes CASRPVVGQSYNEQFF. The whole variable domain, remainder taken from reference TRBV14 and TRBJ2-1, is EAGVTQFPSHSVIEKGQTVTLRCDPISGHDNLYWYRRVMGKEIKFLLHFVKESKQDESGMPNNRFLAERTGGTYSTLKVQPAELEDSGVYFCASRPVVGQSYNEQFFGPGTRLTVL.

This clonotype was seen repeatedly, ten times or more. This chain links TRBV20-1 with TRBJ2-1, with TRBD2 identical over 7 bases. After removal of 3 bases from V and 8 bases from J, the junction contained 13 bases not matched to a gene. The CDR3 is 15 amino acids. CDR1 is DFQATT and CDR2 is SNEGSKA in the germline V gene (reference sequence). The CDR3 is CSARGRDYERYEQFF. As DNA, the CDR3 is TGCAGTGCTAGGGGGAGGGACTACGAACGCTATGAGCAGTTCTTC.

This clonotype has ten or more counts. The rearrangement links TRBV5-1 to TRBJ2-2; 9 bases are shared with TRBD2. Trimming cost V 0 bases and J 4 bases; bases outside gene matches: 4. The CDR3 consists of 16 residues. Germline V CDR1 and CDR2: SGHRS, YFSETQ. The CDR3 sequence: CASSLVAGAGTGELFF. As DNA, the CDR3 is TGCGCCAGCAGCTTGGTAGCGGGAGCGGGCACCGGGGAGCTGTTTTTT.

The DNA of the CDR3 is TGTGCCAGCAGTGAAAATCCGACTAGACCTACGCAGTATTTT. It encodes CASSENPTRPTQYF. The chain joins TRBV12-3 or TRBV12-4 to TRBJ2-3; a weak D match, TRBD2 (6 bases). There are 14 residues in the CDR3. V was cut by 5 bases and J by 8 bases, with 17 bases left in between.

The chain is built from TRBV3-1 and TRBJ2-3, with TRBD2 identical over 12 bases. Per germline, CDR1 LGHDT and CDR2 YNNKEL (reference sequence). This CDR3 comprises 17 residues. V lost 3 bases, J lost 1 base, and 5 bases stayed unmatched. The CDR3 coding sequence is TGTGCCAGCAGCCAGACTAGCGGGGGACTAGGCACAGATACGCAGTATTTT. Translated: CASSQTSGGLGTDTQYF.

In its sample, this clonotype was seen a few times. The rearrangement uses TRBV29-1 and TRBJ2-3, with TRBD2 identical over 8 bases. Germline CDR1 SQVTM, CDR2 ANQGSEA. Trimming took 2 bases from V and 8 from J; bases not matched to a gene: 6. The CDR3 runs 13 residues. Written as DNA, the CDR3 is TGCAGCGTTGAAAGAAGCGGGGGACGTACGCAGTATTTT. Residues: CSVERSGGRTQYF.

The chain couples TRBV5-1 to TRBJ2-7, with D possibly TRBD2 on 6 matching bases. CDR1 SGHRS and CDR2 YFSETQ come from the germline V gene. CDR3 length equals 14 residues. Trimming left V 2 bases short and J 1 base short, with 10 bases between. The DNA of the CDR3 is TGCGCCAGCAGCTTTTCGGGAGCGTCCTACGAGCAGTACTTC. Residues: CASSFSGASYEQYF.

A single count supports this clonotype. The rearrangement uses TRBV18 and TRBJ2-5, with TRBD2 matching 8 bases. Per the germline V gene, CDR1 is KGHSH and CDR2 is LQKENI. This CDR3 contains 16 residues. Germline trimming cut 8 bases from V and 5 bases from J; bases unmatched to any gene: 16. The CDR3 sequence: CASTLPAGASAETQYF. DNA of the CDR3: TGTGCCAGCACACTTCCAGCGGGAGCGTCGGCCGAGACCCAGTACTTC. The full variable domain, in which reference TRBV18 and TRBJ2-5 provide the parts outside the CDR3, is NAGVMQNPRHLVRRRGQEARLRCSPMKGHSHVYWYRQLPEEGLKFMVYLQKENIIDESGMPKERFSAEFPKEGPSILRIQQVVRGDSAAYFCASTLPAGASAETQYFGPGTRLLVL.

This clonotype has at least ten counts. In DNA form, the CDR3 reads TGCGCCAGCAGCATGAACCGGGGGGTGAAATACGAGCAGTACTTC. It encodes CASSMNRGVKYEQYF. This chain joins TRBV5-1 and TRBJ2-7; 7 nucleotides line up with TRBD2. Germline CDR1 reads SGHRS; CDR2 reads YFSETQ. V lost 4 bases and J lost 4; bases outside the gene matches: 11. There are 15 residues in the CDR3. Looking up the rest from reference TRBV5-1 and TRBJ2-7 gives the full variable domain: KAGVTQTPRYLIKTRGQQVTLSCSPISGHRSVSWYQQTPGQGLQFLFEYFSETQRNKGNFPGRFSGRQFSNSRSEMNVSTLELGDSALYLCASSMNRGVKYEQYFGPGTRLTVT.

The rearrangement links TRBV11-2 to TRBJ2-7; D not resolved. V was shortened by 1 base and J by 7 bases, with 5 bases between the two germline ends. Germline V gene sequence: CDR1 SGHAT, CDR2 FQNNGV. The CDR3 is made up of 11 amino acids. CDR3 in DNA: TGTGCCAGCAGCTTAGTCCGAGAGCAGTACTTC. This encodes CASSLVREQYF.

This clonotype was recorded at least ten times. The V gene is TRBV29-1, the J gene TRBJ1-1; tentatively, D is TRBD1 (5 bases). The CDR3 has 12 residues. CDR1 is SQVTM and CDR2 is ANQGSEA in the germline V gene. The V and J ends lost 5 bases and 5 bases respectively, with 12 bases between them. The CDR3 DNA reads as TGCAGCGTTTCAGGGCCCCAGACTGAAGCTTTCTTT. Translating gives CSVSGPQTEAFF.

V and J are TRBV12-3 or TRBV12-4 and TRBJ1-1; 8 bases line up with TRBD1. The CDR3 length is 14 residues. Trimming at V came to 5 bases and at J to 4 bases, leaving 6 bases not matched to a gene. For the CDR3, the DNA is TGTGCCAGCAGTCTCACACAGGGGGGCACTGAAGCTTTCTTT. Residues: CASSLTQGGTEAFF.

This clonotype was counted at least ten times. This rearrangement joins TRBV7-3 to TRBJ1-1; D is uncertain. Germline assignment: CDR1 SGHTA and CDR2 FQGTGA. The CDR3 is made up of 17 amino acids. V gave up 1 base and J gave up 1 base, with 16 bases separating them. The CDR3 here is CASSLNYRLRPNTEAFF. In DNA, the CDR3 is TGTGCCAGCAGCTTAAACTACCGGCTACGACCGAACACTGAAGCTTTCTTT.

This clonotype appeared many times. This rearrangement joins TRBV12-3 or TRBV12-4 to TRBJ1-1; a possible D gene is TRBD1 (6 bases). V was shortened by 2 bases and J by 11 bases, with 9 bases between the two germline ends. The CDR3 has 11 residues. The DNA for the CDR3 is TGTGCCAGCAGTTTACGGGGGCAGGCTTTCTTT. This codes for CASSLRGQAFF.

There are many counts of this clonotype. The chain combines TRBV21-1 with TRBJ2-7; no check of the table's D call, TRBD1, against the DNA was made. TRBV21-1 is described as a pseudogene. The CDR3 sequence is 14 residues long. DNA for the CDR3: TGTGCCAGCAGCAAGGACAGAGCCACCTACGAGCAGTACTTC. It is translated as CASSKDRATYEQYF.

At least ten counts were recorded for this clonotype. The chain links TRBV19 to TRBJ1-1; D ambiguous. CDR3 length: 11 residues. CDR1 is LNHDA, CDR2 SQIVND, per germline (reference sequence). With 7 bases removed from V and 0 bases from J, the gap between germline ends came to 3 bases. CDR3 bases: TGTGCCAGTATTGTGAACACTGAAGCTTTCTTT. It specifies CASIVNTEAFF.

This clonotype showed up just once. This is likely an artifact of a read error, given a far larger clone one base away. The rearrangement links TRBV3-1 to TRBJ2-7; 7 nucleotides align to TRBD1. Looked up from germline, CDR1 is LGHDT and CDR2 is YNNKEL (reference sequence). The J segment lost 7 bases and the V segment lost 3 bases, leaving 6 bases of the junction unmatched. The length of the CDR3 is 13 residues. CDR3 sequence: CASSHTGAAEQYF. CDR3 in DNA: TGTGCCAGCAGCCACACAGGGGCGGCTGAGCAGTACTTC.

For this clonotype: The likely explanation is a read error, given a far larger clone one base away. This chain joins TRBV6-1 and TRBJ2-3; tentative D call: TRBD2 (5 bases). Looked up from germline, CDR1 is MNHNS and CDR2 is SASEGT. This CDR3 has 17 amino acids. The CDR3 region is CASSEEAAVQSTATQYF. Here the CDR3 DNA reads TGTGCCAGCAGTGAAGAGGCAGCGGTACAAAGCACAGCTACGCAGTATTTT.

In the case of this clonotype: Since a far larger clone is one base different, this is likely a read error. Since no conserved phenylalanine or tryptophan closes the CDR3, a read error is the likely cause. The V gene is TRBV13, the J gene TRBJ1-2, with unresolved D. Per the germline V gene, CDR1 is PRHDT and CDR2 is FYEKMQ (reference sequence). Trimming removed 3 bases from V and 2 bases from J, with 22 bases in between. This CDR3 has 18 residues. Here the CDR3 DNA reads TGTGCCAGCAGCTTGGATAGGGTTGGGGTGCCCCGAAACTATGGCTACACCTTG. It specifies CASSLDRVGVPRNYGYTL.

This clonotype has at least ten counts. This chain links TRBV20-1 with TRBJ2-1; TRBD2 matches 13 bases. Trimming cost V 2 bases and J 3 bases; bases outside gene matches: 10. The CDR3 consists of 18 residues. Germline V gene lookup returns CDR1 DFQATT and CDR2 SNEGSKA (reference sequence). CDR3 region: CSARNPGLAGVRYNEQFF. The CDR3 DNA is TGCAGTGCTAGAAACCCTGGACTAGCGGGAGTTCGCTACAATGAGCAGTTCTTC.

In its sample, this clonotype was seen many times. This chain joins TRBV11-2 and TRBJ2-2; unclear D gene. The CDR3 extends over 19 amino acids. V lost 0 bases to trimming and J lost 2 bases, with 19 bases between them. Germline CDR1 and CDR2: SGHAT and FQNNGV. The chain's CDR3 is CASSLDSHPQSRNTGELFF. The CDR3 bases are TGTGCCAGCAGCTTAGATTCCCACCCGCAATCCCGCAACACCGGGGAGCTGTTTTTT. The whole variable domain, remainder taken from reference TRBV11-2 and TRBJ2-2, is EAGVAQSPRYKIIEKRQSVAFWCNPISGHATLYWYQQILGQGPKLLIQFQNNGVVDDSQLPKDRFSAERLKGVDSTLKIQPAKLEDSAVYLCASSLDSHPQSRNTGELFFGEGSRLTVL.

V is TRBV28 and J is TRBJ1-5; possible D gene TRBD1, 5 bases. CDR3 length equals 18 residues. Germline CDR1 MDHEN, CDR2 SYDVKM. V was cut by 6 bases and J by 0 bases, with 21 bases left in between. This chain's CDR3 is CASSKWSLRGDSNQPQHF. Written as DNA, the CDR3 is TGTGCCAGCAGCAAATGGAGTCTTAGAGGGGATAGCAATCAGCCCCAGCATTTT.

This clonotype was counted many times. The genes are TRBV5-6 and TRBJ2-5; 8 bases match TRBD1. This CDR3 is 15 amino acids long. Germline CDR1 and CDR2: SGHDT and YYEEEE. Germline trimming cut 0 bases from V and 4 bases from J; bases unmatched to any gene: 5. CDR3 region: CASSLGTGLVETQYF. CDR3 bases: TGTGCCAGCAGCTTGGGGACAGGGTTGGTAGAGACCCAGTACTTC.

Comment on this clonotype: It differs at one base from a far larger clone, so likely a read error. The genes are TRBV10-3 and TRBJ2-1; 8 nucleotides line up with TRBD2. The CDR3 length is 14 residues. Trimming took 11 bases from V and 10 from J; bases not matched to a gene: 16. Germline-derived CDR1 and CDR2 are ENHRY and SYGVKD. CDR3 in amino acids: CAAGSGSLTYEQFF. DNA of the CDR3: TGTGCCGCTGGGAGCGGGAGCCTAACCTACGAGCAGTTCTTC.

This clonotype was observed at least ten times. The chain links TRBV4-1 to TRBJ1-2; 8 bases map to TRBD1. Unmatched junction bases numbered 13, after V lost 4 bases and J lost 0 bases. Germline CDR1 reads MGHRA; CDR2 reads YSYEKL. This CDR3 comprises 18 residues. CDR3 sequence reads: CASSLVIRDRRANYGYTF. The CDR3 DNA reads TGCGCCAGCAGCCTCGTGATCCGGGACAGGAGAGCTAACTATGGCTACACCTTC.

This chain connects TRBV7-2 to TRBJ1-1, with a tentative D call TRBD1 (5 bases). V shed 2 bases and J shed 2 bases, with 6 bases lying between them. The germline V gene encodes CDR1 SGHTA and CDR2 FQGNSA. The CDR3 is made up of 13 amino acids. CDR3 DNA sequence: TGTGCCAGCAGCTTAAGGGGAAACACTGAAGCTTTCTTT. It is translated as CASSLRGNTEAFF.